These 28 T cell receptor beta chains were sequenced from one sample in a study of shared clonotypes between healthy human individuals. Data came from immunoSEQ multiplex PCR; TCRdb stores just in-frame clones and leaves some out. The profile shows about 2.4 million clones, around nine tenths of them singletons. The sequenced sample consisted of naive CD4+ T cells sorted from blood. As for subset: CD45RA+ positively selected. The receptors here all came from a man aged 18 to 30 in good health.

This clone was seen once. The rearrangement links TRBV11-2 to TRBJ2-7, with D possibly being TRBD1 (6 bases). From germline, CDR1 is SGHAT and CDR2 FQNNGV. This CDR3 region has 14 residues. V lost 5 bases, J lost 1 base, and 12 bases lay in between. The CDR3 region is CASSSHQGSYEQYF. In nucleotides, the CDR3 is TGTGCCAGCAGCAGCCATCAGGGGTCCTACGAGCAGTACTTC.

The CDR3: CASSFDFQAADTQYF. In DNA form, the CDR3 reads TGTGCCAGCAGCTTCGACTTCCAGGCGGCAGATACGCAGTATTTT. This chain links TRBV5-4 with TRBJ2-3; D gene unclear. V was trimmed by 2 bases and J by 4 bases, leaving 14 bases between them. Germline CDR1 is SGHNT and CDR2 is YYREEE (reference sequence). The CDR3 length is 15 residues.

This chain links TRBV28 with TRBJ1-1; TRBD1 is a possible D gene (6 bases). Germline V lookup: CDR1 MDHEN, CDR2 SYDVKM. This CDR3 region has 14 residues. With 8 bases removed from V and 1 base from J, the gap between germline ends came to 14 bases. CDR3 protein: CASLGGTWNTEAFF. The CDR3 DNA sequence: TGTGCCAGCTTAGGGGGAACTTGGAACACTGAAGCTTTCTTT. Drawing the rest from reference TRBV28 and TRBJ1-1, the complete variable domain is DVKVTQSSRYLVKRTGEKVFLECVQDMDHENMFWYRQDPGLGLRLIYFSYDVKMKEKGDIPEGYSVSREKKERFSLILESASTNQTSMYLCASLGGTWNTEAFFGQGTRLTVV.

CDR3 bases: TGTGCCAGCTCACCACCGCGGACAGCCAACTACGAGCAGTACTTC. Its translation is CASSPPRTANYEQYF. V usage is TRBV18 and J usage is TRBJ2-7; D perhaps matches TRBD1 (6 bases). This CDR3 contains 15 residues. Trimming removed 0 bases at V and 3 bases at J, with 12 bases between. The germline CDR1 and CDR2 sequences are KGHSH and LQKENI. Full variable domain (missing parts from reference TRBV18 and TRBJ2-7): NAGVMQNPRHLVRRRGQEARLRCSPMKGHSHVYWYRQLPEEGLKFMVYLQKENIIDESGMPKERFSAEFPKEGPSILRIQQVVRGDSAAYFCASSPPRTANYEQYFGPGTRLTVT.

Only a few counts were recorded for this clone. This CDR3 reads CASSLQSAGHPYEQYF. CDR3 bases: TGTGCCAGCAGTTTACAGTCAGCGGGGCATCCGTACGAGCAGTACTTC. J is TRBJ2-7 and V is TRBV27; 7 nucleotides agree with TRBD2. The CDR3 covers 16 residues. Germline lookup yields CDR1 MNHEY and CDR2 SMNVEV (reference sequence). V lost 2 bases and J lost 4; bases outside the gene matches: 11.

In this sample, this clone turned up once. The chain combines TRBV2 with TRBJ2-2, with D perhaps TRBD2 (6 bases). V lost 7 bases to trimming and J lost 8 bases, with 17 bases between them. The CDR3 totals 14 residues. Germline assignment: CDR1 SNHLY and CDR2 FYNNEI. CDR3 region: CASTRDGGLGELFF. For the CDR3, the DNA is TGTGCCAGCACCCGGGACGGGGGTCTTGGGGAGCTGTTTTTT.

V and J are TRBV4-1 and TRBJ2-7; 10 bases map to TRBD2. Germline lookup yields CDR1 MGHRA and CDR2 YSYEKL. The CDR3 length is 15 residues. Trimming cost V 0 bases and J 4 bases; bases outside gene matches: 3. The CDR3 region has the DNA TGCGCCAGCAGCCAAGAGCCTAGCGGGAGTTACGAGCAGTACTTC. As protein: CASSQEPSGSYEQYF.

The chain couples TRBV20-1 to TRBJ1-4, with 8 bases fitting TRBD1. This CDR3 has 11 amino acids. Unmatched junction bases numbered 6, after V lost 5 bases and J lost 13 bases. The germline V gene encodes CDR1 DFQATT and CDR2 SNEGSKA (reference sequence). CDR3 protein: CSALGQGGLFF. In DNA, the CDR3 is TGCAGTGCTTTAGGACAGGGCGGACTGTTTTTT.

This clone was found a few times. The rearrangement links TRBV30 to TRBJ1-6; D unclear. Germline V gene sequence: CDR1 GTSNPN, CDR2 SVGIG (reference sequence). Deletions cut 0 bases from V and 2 bases from J, with 8 bases between. The CDR3 contains 15 residues. CDR3 nucleotide sequence: TGTGCCTGGAGTGTCTGGGAGCCCTATAATTCACCCCTCCACTTT. As protein: CAWSVWEPYNSPLHF.

The chain recombines TRBV10-1 with TRBJ1-1; D not certain. V gave up 3 bases and J gave up 0 bases, with 2 bases separating them. Germline values: CDR1 WNHNN, CDR2 SYGVQD (reference sequence). This CDR3 region has 12 residues. CDR3 sequence: CASSDLNTEAFF. Written as DNA, the CDR3 is TGCGCCAGCAGTGACCTGAACACTGAAGCTTTCTTT.

V and J are TRBV5-6 and TRBJ2-7, with TRBD1 identical over 7 bases. J lost 4 bases, V lost 1 base, and 11 bases had no gene match. The length of the CDR3 is 16 residues. From germline, CDR1 is SGHDT and CDR2 YYEEEE. This chain's CDR3 is CASSLFPGGGSYEQYF. In DNA form, the CDR3 reads TGTGCCAGCAGCTTGTTCCCAGGGGGTGGAAGTTACGAGCAGTACTTC. Combining the CDR3 with reference TRBV5-6 and TRBJ2-7 gives the whole variable domain DAGVTQSPTHLIKTRGQQVTLRCSPKSGHDTVSWYQQALGQGPQFIFQYYEEEERQRGNFPDRFSGHQFPNYSSELNVNALLLGDSALYLCASSLFPGGGSYEQYFGPGTRLTVT.

The V gene is TRBV7-2, the J gene TRBJ2-1, with D tentatively TRBD1 (5 bases). Looked up from germline, CDR1 is SGHTA and CDR2 is FQGNSA. Trimming cost V 1 base and J 0 bases, with 13 bases left between them. CDR3 size: 17 residues. As DNA, the CDR3 is TGTGCCAGCAGCTTAGGAGGCACCCAGGGCTCCTACAATGAGCAGTTCTTC. This codes for CASSLGGTQGSYNEQFF.

This clone was observed a single time. The chain combines TRBV28 with TRBJ1-1; TRBD1 matches 8 bases. The V gene end was trimmed by 4 bases and the J gene end by 5 bases; junction bases not matched to a gene: 12. The germline CDR1 and CDR2 sequences are MDHEN and SYDVKM. This CDR3 comprises 16 residues. The CDR3 loop reads CASSYRTGLAGTEAFF. In DNA, the CDR3 is TGTGCCAGCAGTTACCGGACAGGGTTAGCAGGGACTGAAGCTTTCTTT.

V gene TRBV5-1 combines with J gene TRBJ2-7; D is perhaps TRBD1 (6 bases). V was trimmed by 2 bases and J by 2 bases, leaving 11 bases between them. Looked up from germline, CDR1 is SGHRS and CDR2 is YFSETQ. This CDR3 region has 14 residues. This CDR3 reads CASSLRGIPYEQYF. The CDR3 DNA reads as TGCGCCAGCAGCTTAAGGGGGATCCCCTACGAGCAGTACTTC. Looking up the rest from reference TRBV5-1 and TRBJ2-7 gives the full variable domain: KAGVTQTPRYLIKTRGQQVTLSCSPISGHRSVSWYQQTPGQGLQFLFEYFSETQRNKGNFPGRFSGRQFSNSRSEMNVSTLELGDSALYLCASSLRGIPYEQYFGPGTRLTVT.

V is TRBV29-1 and J is TRBJ2-7; 7 nucleotides agree with TRBD2. Trimming at V came to 4 bases and at J to 5 bases, leaving 11 bases not matched to a gene. Germline V CDR1 and CDR2: SQVTM, ANQGSEA. There are 14 residues in the CDR3. The CDR3 sequence: CSVVMQGGVHEQYF. The CDR3 bases are TGCAGCGTTGTCATGCAGGGAGGGGTCCACGAGCAGTACTTC.

The chain combines TRBV30 with TRBJ2-2; 14 bases map to TRBD2. The V gene end was trimmed by 7 bases and the J gene end by 7 bases; junction bases not matched to a gene: 5. Germline lookup yields CDR1 GTSNPN and CDR2 SVGIG (reference sequence). CDR3 size: 14 residues. In DNA form, the CDR3 reads TGTGCCTTGACTAGCGGGAGGGCCGGCGGGGAGCTGTTTTTT. It is translated as CALTSGRAGGELFF.

V is TRBV25-1 and J is TRBJ2-7, with 10 bases identical to TRBD2. CDR3 size: 15 residues. The junction had 6 bases not matched to a gene; V was cut back by 6 bases and J by 1 base. Per germline, CDR1 MGHDK and CDR2 SYGVNS. CDR3 sequence: CASRPGTSVSYEQYF. DNA of the CDR3: TGTGCCAGCAGACCAGGGACTAGCGTATCCTACGAGCAGTACTTC.

This chain uses TRBV4-1 with TRBJ2-4, with D possibly called TRBD1 or TRBD2 (5 bases each). The V gene's germline CDR1 is MGHRA and CDR2 YSYEKL. CDR3 length: 16 residues. The V end was cut by 0 bases, the J end by 8 bases, with 17 bases between. CDR3 region: CASSQDRGTSYDIQYF. The CDR3 DNA sequence: TGCGCCAGCAGCCAAGATAGAGGGACCTCGTATGACATTCAGTACTTC.

This chain joins TRBV4-1 and TRBJ2-1; D ambiguous. CDR1 is MGHRA and CDR2 is YSYEKL in the germline V gene. The CDR3 extends over 13 amino acids. The germline V and J ends were trimmed by 1 base and 5 bases, with 6 bases remaining between them. CDR3 nucleotide sequence: TGCGCCAGCAGCCAAGGGTCAGACAATGAGCAGTTCTTC. It codes for CASSQGSDNEQFF.

This clone was detected a few times. The V call is TRBV19, the J call TRBJ1-1; TRBD1 matches at 7 bases. The V gene end was trimmed by 3 bases and the J gene end by 1 base; junction bases not matched to a gene: 5. Germline V gene sequence: CDR1 LNHDA, CDR2 SQIVND (reference sequence). CDR3 length: 15 amino acids. DNA for the CDR3: TGTGCCAGTAGTATCGGACAGGTGTCGAACACTGAAGCTTTCTTT. It yields the protein CASSIGQVSNTEAFF.

The rearrangement joins TRBV6-1 to TRBJ2-3, with 12 bases lining up with TRBD1. The junction had 4 bases not matched to a gene; V was cut back by 2 bases and J by 4 bases. The CDR3 has 16 amino acids. The germline V gene has CDR1 MNHNS and CDR2 SASEGT. The CDR3 reads CASSEIGTGGSDTQYF. CDR3 bases: TGTGCCAGCAGTGAAATCGGGACAGGGGGCTCAGATACGCAGTATTTT.

This clone was counted a single time. CDR3 in amino acids: CASSKQGGQETQYF. The CDR3 nucleotides read TGTGCCAGCAGCAAACAGGGGGGGCAAGAGACCCAGTACTTC. This chain connects TRBV7-2 to TRBJ2-5; tentative D call: TRBD1 (8 bases). The germline CDR1 and CDR2 sequences are SGHTA and FQGNSA. The CDR3 length is 14 residues. V was clipped by 5 bases and J by 2 bases, with 12 bases between them.

The chain carries TRBV5-4 and TRBJ1-6; D possibly corresponds to TRBD1 (6 bases). This CDR3 comprises 14 residues. Germline-derived CDR1 and CDR2 are SGHNT and YYREEE (reference sequence). V was pared by 3 bases and J by 4 bases, with 8 bases between. In DNA, the CDR3 is TGTGCCAGCAGCTCCGGACAGTATAATTCACCCCTCCACTTT. Its translation is CASSSGQYNSPLHF.

The rearrangement uses TRBV7-9 and TRBJ2-5, with 7 positions matching TRBD2. Germline-derived CDR1 and CDR2 are SEHNR and FQNEAQ (reference sequence). The CDR3 extends over 14 amino acids. V lost 3 bases and J lost 3; bases outside the gene matches: 4. In DNA form, the CDR3 reads TGTGCCAGCAGCTTCCTAGCGGTCAAAGAGACCCAGTACTTC. The encoded protein is CASSFLAVKETQYF.

CDR3 loop: CASRTGINTGELFF. CDR3 nucleotides: TGCGCCAGCAGGACAGGCATCAACACCGGGGAGCTGTTTTTT. The chain couples TRBV5-1 to TRBJ2-2, with D maybe TRBD1 (6 bases). The V end was cut by 5 bases, the J end by 2 bases, with 10 bases between. CDR3 length: 14 amino acids. Germline V gene data show CDR1 as SGHRS and CDR2 as YFSETQ.

The chain joins TRBV7-9 to TRBJ1-5; 7 bases line up with TRBD1. Losses at the gene ends were 1 base for V and 5 bases for J; bases not matched to a gene: 11. Germline CDR1 is SEHNR and CDR2 is FQNEAQ (reference sequence). The CDR3 is made up of 17 amino acids. The CDR3 DNA sequence: TGTGCCAGCAGCTTAGGAAGGGGGCTGATTTTGGATCAGCCCCAGCATTTT. Translated: CASSLGRGLILDQPQHF.

The chain uses TRBV5-5 and TRBJ2-3, with a possible D match to TRBD1 (7 bases). This CDR3 is 16 amino acids long. Germline-derived CDR1 and CDR2 are SGHKS and YYEKEE (reference sequence). The ends were cut back, 1 base at V and 4 bases at J, with 16 bases in the middle. The CDR3 nucleotides are TGTGCCAGCAGCTTGCCAGGGGGGCAAGTCGCAGATACGCAGTATTTT. This encodes CASSLPGGQVADTQYF.

Concerning this clone: The sample holds other DNA sequences that translate to the same CDR3. The CDR3 protein is CASSPPGTSSYEQYF. DNA for the CDR3: TGTGCCAGCTCACCACCCGGGACTAGCTCCTACGAGCAGTACTTC. This chain connects TRBV18 to TRBJ2-7, with TRBD2 identical over 8 bases. CDR1 KGHSH and CDR2 LQKENI come from the germline V gene. J was trimmed by 0 bases and V by 0 bases; bases with no gene match: 1. The CDR3 consists of 15 residues.